What follows are 20 T cell receptor beta chains derived from one specimen sequenced in a study of radiotherapy plus CTLA-4 blockade in lung cancer. Only in-frame clones appear in the TCRdb table, and some are missing; sequencing was by immunoSEQ multiplex PCR. The sample consists of about 50,000 clones, 80% to 90% of them appearing once. The sequences come from peripheral blood, collected from a patient treated with radiotherapy plus ipilimumab. The receptors originated from a human donor with non-small cell lung cancer whose response to radiotherapy plus ipilimumab could not be evaluated.

The rearrangement joins TRBV28 to TRBJ2-3, with 7 bases that match TRBD2. Per germline, CDR1 MDHEN and CDR2 SYDVKM. This CDR3 is built from 15 residues. With 2 bases clipped from V and 1 base from J, the junction kept 3 bases outside the gene matches. This chain's CDR3 is CASSLKTSGTDTQYF. As DNA, the CDR3 is TGTGCCAGCAGTTTAAAAACTAGCGGCACAGATACGCAGTATTTT.

This clone was counted only a few times. The chain uses TRBV18 and TRBJ2-3, with a tentative D call TRBD2 (5 bases). Per germline, CDR1 KGHSH and CDR2 LQKENI. Trimming pared 1 base from V and 2 bases from J, leaving 13 bases between. This CDR3 region has 16 residues. CDR3 in amino acids: CASSPRPRDYTDTQYF. The CDR3 DNA is TGTGCCAGCTCACCACGACCCCGCGACTACACAGATACGCAGTATTTT.

The chain carries TRBV10-2 and TRBJ2-1; 14 bases match TRBD2. This CDR3 region has 16 residues. CDR1 is WSHSY and CDR2 is SAAADI in the germline V gene. The V and J ends lost 5 bases and 6 bases, in that order; junction bases with no gene match: 6. The CDR3 DNA sequence: TGCGCCAGCAGTAGACTAGCGGGAGGGCCTGGCAATGAGCAGTTCTTC. This translates into CASSRLAGGPGNEQFF.

This chain uses TRBV7-3 with TRBJ2-5; 14 nucleotides match TRBD2. Trimming took 5 bases from V and 4 from J; bases not matched to a gene: 12. This CDR3 region has 18 residues. Germline V gene lookup returns CDR1 SGHTA and CDR2 FQGTGA. In DNA form, the CDR3 reads TGTGCCAGCAGCAAGAGTCCGGGACTAGCGGGAGTTGGAGAGACCCAGTACTTC. As protein: CASSKSPGLAGVGETQYF.

The chain links TRBV10-3 to TRBJ1-5, with TRBD1 matching over 9 bases. Germline V gives CDR1 ENHRY, CDR2 SYGVKD. With 8 bases clipped from V and 5 bases from J, the junction kept 7 bases outside the gene matches. This CDR3 is built from 14 residues. This CDR3 reads CAIGRTGEYQPQHF. The CDR3 DNA is TGTGCCATCGGGCGGACAGGGGAGTATCAGCCCCAGCATTTT.

The chain carries TRBV5-1 and TRBJ2-1, with 10 bases aligning to TRBD2. V was clipped by 7 bases and J by 8 bases; unmatched bases: 9. The CDR3 is made up of 14 amino acids. Germline CDR1 SGHRS, CDR2 YFSETQ. CDR3 DNA: TGCGCCAGCCGAGGGGTAGCGGGAGGCCATGAGCAGTTCTTC. Encoded protein: CASRGVAGGHEQFF.

The genes are TRBV7-9 and TRBJ1-3; 9 nucleotides line up with TRBD1. The CDR3 runs to 16 residues. The junction had 9 bases not matched to a gene; V was cut back by 6 bases and J by 3 bases. The germline V gene encodes CDR1 SEHNR and CDR2 FQNEAQ (reference sequence). Here the CDR3 reads CASSVGGQGFGNTIYF. In nucleotides, the CDR3 is TGTGCCAGCAGTGTGGGGGGACAGGGTTTTGGAAACACCATATATTTT.

The CDR3 DNA reads as TGCGCCAGCAGCCAAGATCCCTCTAATCAGCCCCAGCATTTT. Protein: CASSQDPSNQPQHF. J is TRBJ1-5 and V is TRBV4-3; D is ambiguous. The CDR3 contains 14 residues. Trimming removed 0 bases from V and 4 bases from J, with 7 bases in between. Looked up from germline, CDR1 is LGHNA and CDR2 is YSLEER.

The chain links TRBV7-3 to TRBJ2-3; 9 bases are shared with TRBD1. Germline CDR1 and CDR2: SGHTA and FQGTGA. This CDR3 has 14 residues. The V segment lost 5 bases and the J segment 6 bases; nucleotides outside the gene matches: 6. The CDR3 loop is CASSQTGTGDTQYF. In nucleotides, the CDR3 is TGTGCCAGCAGCCAAACCGGGACAGGGGATACGCAGTATTTT.

The gene calls are TRBV7-2 and TRBJ1-2; 8 nucleotides match TRBD1. CDR3 length: 13 amino acids. Germline V gene sequence: CDR1 SGHTA, CDR2 FQGNSA. J lost 4 bases, V lost 5 bases, and 3 bases had no gene match. CDR3 sequence reads: CASSPGTGYGYTF. The DNA for the CDR3 is TGTGCCAGCAGCCCAGGGACAGGCTATGGCTACACCTTC.

V usage is TRBV4-3 and J usage is TRBJ1-5, with D possibly matching TRBD1 (5 bases). Trimming left V 5 bases short and J 7 bases short, with 15 bases between. Germline assignment: CDR1 LGHNA and CDR2 YSLEER. CDR3 length: 14 residues. CDR3 in DNA: TGCGCCAGCAGCTCGACGAGCGGGGGACAGCCCCAGCATTTT. Residues: CASSSTSGGQPQHF.

This chain connects TRBV19 to TRBJ2-1, with TRBD1 matching over 11 bases. The V gene end was trimmed by 0 bases and the J gene end by 9 bases; junction bases not matched to a gene: 19. CDR1 is LNHDA, CDR2 SQIVND, per germline (reference sequence). The CDR3 runs 20 residues. The CDR3 reads CASSIDRVKLRDRGIFEQFF. The CDR3 DNA is TGTGCCAGTAGTATAGATCGCGTTAAACTTAGGGACAGGGGGATATTTGAGCAGTTCTTC. The complete variable domain, with remaining parts taken from reference TRBV19 and TRBJ2-1, reads DGGITQSPKYLFRKEGQNVTLSCEQNLNHDAMYWYRQDPGQGLRLIYYSQIVNDFQKGDIAEGYSVSREKKESFPLTVTSAQKNPTAFYLCASSIDRVKLRDRGIFEQFFGPGTRLTVL.

The gene calls are TRBV19 and TRBJ1-4, with a possible D match to TRBD1 (6 bases). The CDR3 is 15 amino acids. CDR1 is LNHDA, CDR2 SQIVND, per germline (reference sequence). V lost 8 bases and J 0 bases, leaving 13 bases between the germline ends. CDR3 residues: CASGDRRATNEKLFF. In DNA form, the CDR3 reads TGTGCCAGTGGAGACAGGCGTGCAACTAATGAAAAACTGTTTTTT.

The V call is TRBV5-4, the J call TRBJ2-6, with 8 nucleotides matching TRBD1. V was pared by 4 bases and J by 0 bases, with 9 bases of the junction left unmatched. Per the germline V gene, CDR1 is SGHNT and CDR2 is YYREEE (reference sequence). The CDR3 extends over 18 amino acids. The CDR3 DNA reads as TGTGCCAGCAGCCCTCCAGGGGGCCCCGTCTCTGGGGCCAACGTCCTGACTTTC. The encoded protein is CASSPPGGPVSGANVLTF.

The chain is built from TRBV5-8 and TRBJ1-3; D ambiguous. V dropped 1 base and J dropped 0 bases, with 5 bases sitting between them. The CDR3 spans 14 residues. Per the germline V gene, CDR1 is SGHTS and CDR2 is YDEGEE. CDR3 sequence (DNA): TGTGCCAGCAGCTTGTCACACTCTGGAAACACCATATATTTT. It yields the protein CASSLSHSGNTIYF. Drawing the rest from reference TRBV5-8 and TRBJ1-3, the complete variable domain is EAGVTQSPTHLIKTRGQQATLRCSPISGHTSVYWYQQALGLGLQFLLWYDEGEERNRGNFPPRFSGRQFPNYSSELNVNALELEDSALYLCASSLSHSGNTIYFGEGSWLTVV.

This clone has only a few counts. This sequence joins TRBV6-1 and TRBJ1-4; D is uncertain. The CDR3 is made up of 16 amino acids. V dropped 0 bases and J dropped 0 bases, with 8 bases sitting between them. Germline-derived CDR1 and CDR2 are MNHNS and SASEGT. The CDR3 nucleotides are TGTGCCAGCAGTGAAGCCTCCAGAACAACTAATGAAAAACTGTTTTTT. Protein product: CASSEASRTTNEKLFF.

The J gene is TRBJ1-5, the V gene TRBV6-6, with D perhaps TRBD1 (5 bases). The CDR3 has 15 amino acids. The V end was cut by 7 bases, the J end by 0 bases, with 13 bases between. Germline V lookup: CDR1 MNHNY, CDR2 SVGAGI (reference sequence). This chain's CDR3 is CASTLTDPSNQPQHF. CDR3 bases: TGTGCCAGCACCCTGACAGATCCTAGCAATCAGCCCCAGCATTTT.

The V gene is TRBV7-2, the J gene TRBJ2-1; 10 bases align to TRBD1. V shed 3 bases, J shed 9 bases, and the junction held 8 bases outside the gene matches. In germline, CDR1 is SGHTA, CDR2 FQGNSA. The CDR3 is made up of 15 amino acids. CDR3 sequence (DNA): TGTGCCAGCAGCTTCGGGACAGGGGTACCCGGTGAGCAGTTCTTC. Protein product: CASSFGTGVPGEQFF.

The genes are TRBV7-9 and TRBJ2-5; 10 nucleotides match TRBD1. The better agreement between TRBJ2-7 and the DNA end casts doubt on the J call. This CDR3 contains 15 residues. Germline CDR1 is SEHNR and CDR2 is FQNEAQ (reference sequence). In DNA form, the CDR3 reads TGTGCCAGCAGCCCCCGGGACAGGGGCTCCTACGAGCAGTACTTC. It specifies CASSPRDRGSYEQYF.

For this clone: A read error is likely, as this CDR3 ends without the conserved phenylalanine or tryptophan. V is TRBV5-4 and J is TRBJ1-2; D is unclear. Trimming removed 0 bases at V and 2 bases at J, with 8 bases between. Germline values: CDR1 SGHNT, CDR2 YYREEE (reference sequence). This CDR3 contains 14 residues. The CDR3 coding sequence is TGTGCCAGCAGCTTGGCCGGATTAAACTATGGCTACACCTCC. Its protein product is CASSLAGLNYGYTS.